This T cell receptor (beta chain) was captured in a study of beta chain features in type 1 diabetes. Study observations and caveats: Patients' naive, central memory and Treg TCRB repertoires seemed closer to one another than those of healthy donors.

For this clone: The target antigen is unknown.

A heparinised blood draw that averaged around 110 mL was obtained once from each donor. All of the isolated RNA was reverse transcribed, so expressed TCRB transcripts were sequenced. Average reads for naive, central memory and regulatory T cell samples were about 3.57 million. Profiling relied on immunoSEQ multiplex PCR, and the TCRdb table lists in-frame clones only, not all of them. The sample records about 900,000 clones, roughly 17% being singletons. Germline loops: CDR1 KGHSH, CDR2 LQKENI. The V end was cut by 3 bases, the J end by 0 bases, with 11 bases between. This CDR3 has 15 amino acids. This TCR was recovered from a woman aged 18-35 years in good health. The chain employs TRBV18 and TRBJ1-2; perhaps TRBD1 as D (6 bases). The sample consisted of naive CD4+ T cells from blood. DNA for the CDR3: TGTGCCAGCTCACCCCTGGACAGCTCTAACTATGGCTACACCTTC. Its protein product is CASSPLDSSNYGYTF. The variable domain in full, with the rest retrieved from reference TRBV18 and TRBJ1-2, is NAGVMQNPRHLVRRRGQEARLRCSPMKGHSHVYWYRQLPEEGLKFMVYLQKENIIDESGMPKERFSAEFPKEGPSILRIQQVVRGDSAAYFCASSPLDSSNYGYTFGSGTRLTVV.